Each of the 3 T cell receptor beta chains below was sequenced from the same sample in a study of CD8+CD57+ T cells in acquired aplastic anemia. Those patients picked for sequencing had displayed CD8+CD57+ cell expansion on flow cytometry. Genomic DNA was employed as the template in profiling TCR beta VDJ and CDR3. TCRdb passed the reads through MiXCR, listing each CDR3 protein once. This table has more than 150,000 distinct CDR3 sequences, around 50% appearing once. The sequencing input was sorted CD4+, CD8+, or CD8+CD57+ T cells (not recorded which) from PBMCs. The source is a human donor with aplastic anemia.

J is TRBJ1-6 and V is TRBV5-5; the match to TRBD1 covers 9 bases. CDR3 length: 16 amino acids. Germline V gene lookup returns CDR1 SGHKS and CDR2 YYEKEE (reference sequence). J lost 10 bases, V lost 0 bases, and 8 bases had no gene match. The CDR3 region is CASSLVGDRVDSPLHF. DNA for the CDR3: TGTGCCAGCAGCTTGGTTGGGGACAGGGTGGACTCACCCCTCCACTTT.

With regard to this clonotype: Mismatch with germline at one junction end may stem from a read error. The rearrangement links TRBV10-2 to TRBJ1-2; D is uncertain. The CDR3 has 10 residues. Looked up from germline, CDR1 is WSHSY and CDR2 is SAAADI. The CDR3 protein is CASGGVGYTF. The CDR3 nucleotides are TGTGCCAGCGGCGGAGTGGGCTACACCTTC.

This clonotype was observed at least ten times. V is TRBV20-1 and J is TRBJ2-5, with 7 positions matching TRBD1. The CDR3 extends over 15 amino acids. Germline values: CDR1 DFQATT, CDR2 SNEGSKA (reference sequence). V dropped 2 bases and J dropped 5; count of bases not matched to a gene: 11. The CDR3 sequence: CSARPGQLFGETQYF. The DNA for the CDR3 is TGCAGTGCTAGACCGGGACAGCTATTCGGGGAGACCCAGTACTTC.